The rows below give T cell receptor beta chains drawn from one sample of a study of CD8+CD57+ T cells in acquired aplastic anemia. TCRdb reanalysed the reads using MiXCR and keeps one entry per CDR3 protein. The sample contains roughly 300,000 distinct CDR3 sequences, roughly three fifths of which appear only once. The sequenced sample consisted of sorted CD4+, CD8+, or CD8+CD57+ T cells (not recorded which) from PBMCs. These TCRs come from a human donor with severe aplastic anemia or a healthy control (not recorded which). Both conserved end residues are part of each CDR3. The order of the fields is clone size, J gene, D gene, V gene, CDR3 protein, CDR3 DNA. D genes are given only for firm matches. Part of the rows lack a size; the others show once, few, many or a class for expanded clones.

NA | TRBJ2-5 | TRBD2 | TRBV7-2 | CASSLGRRLAQETQYF | TGTGCCAGCAGCTTAGGTCGTCGACTAGCCCAAGAGACCCAGTACTTC
NA | TRBJ2-7 | TRBD2 | TRBV2 | CASSDSSGGPYEQYF | TGTGCCAGCAGTGACTCTAGCGGGGGGCCCTACGAGCAGTACTTC
many | TRBJ2-2 | NA | TRBV7-3 | CASSPPGLRNTGELFF | TGTGCCAGCAGCCCCCCGGGACTGAGGAACACCGGGGAGCTGTTTTTT
NA | TRBJ2-5 | TRBD2 | TRBV19 | CASSPGLAGGQSLETQYF | TGTGCCAGTAGCCCGGGACTAGCGGGAGGGCAATCTTTGGAGACCCAGTACTTC
few | TRBJ2-3 | TRBD1 | TRBV24-1 | CATRGRKAGGEDTQYF | TGTGCCACCAGGGGGAGGAAGGCAGGGGGCGAAGATACGCAGTATTTT
once | TRBJ1-2 | NA | TRBV6-5 | CASSYGGPGNTF | TGTGCCAGCAGTTACGGTGGGCCTGGAAACACCTTC
NA | TRBJ2-7 | NA | TRBV7-2 | CASTRGTYEQYF | TGTGCCAGCACCCGTGGGACCTACGAGCAGTACTTC
NA | TRBJ2-7 | NA | TRBV10-3 | CAISESGLNYEQYF | TGTGCCATCAGTGAGTCGGGTCTGAACTACGAGCAGTACTTC
NA | TRBJ2-7 | NA | TRBV24-1 | CATSDFVHGDEQYF | TGTGCCACCAGTGATTTCGTCCACGGGGACGAGCAGTACTTC
NA | TRBJ2-3 | TRBD2 | TRBV7-8 | CASSLGLSSGGPGDTQYF | TGTGCCAGCAGCTTAGGATTGTCTAGCGGGGGGCCGGGAGATACGCAGTATTTT
NA | TRBJ2-5 | TRBD2 | TRBV9 | CASSPGGRGSRETQYF | TGTGCCAGCAGCCCCGGCGGGAGAGGGTCGAGAGAGACCCAGTACTTC
many | TRBJ2-7 | NA | TRBV11-2 | CASSFRLSSYEQYF | TGTGCCAGCAGCTTCAGACTGAGCTCCTACGAGCAGTACTTC
few | TRBJ2-1 | TRBD2 | TRBV6-2/TRBV6-3 | CASSTFGGGRGEQFF | TGTGCCAGCAGTACTTTTGGCGGGGGAAGGGGTGAGCAGTTCTTC
once | TRBJ1-3 | TRBD1 | TRBV20-1 | CSASRTGEGNTIYF | TGCAGTGCTAGTCGGACAGGGGAAGGAAACACCATATATTTT
NA | TRBJ2-7 | NA | TRBV7-8 | CASSLAAGTYEQYF | TGCGCCAGCAGCTTGGCAGCAGGCACCTACGAGCAGTACTTC
few | TRBJ1-1 | TRBD1 | TRBV10-3 | CAISARGQQNTEAFF | TGTGCCATCAGCGCCAGGGGACAGCAGAACACTGAAGCTTTCTTT
few | TRBJ1-6 | NA | TRBV6-5 | CASSLTGYNSPLHF | TGTGCCAGCAGCCTCACAGGTTATAATTCACCCCTCCACTTT
once | TRBJ2-7 | NA | TRBV19 | CASSLAGMEQYF | TGTGCCAGTAGCCTCGCGGGGATGGAGCAGTACTTC
NA | TRBJ2-5 | NA | TRBV13 | CASSTPLGETQYF | TGTGCCAGCAGCACACCCTTAGGAGAGACCCAGTACTTC
few | TRBJ2-1 | NA | TRBV2 | CASSEAGNEQFF | TGTGCCAGCAGTGAAGCGGGAAATGAGCAGTTCTTC
NA | TRBJ2-1 | NA | TRBV20-1 | CSARPGWGEQFF | TGCAGTGCTCGGCCGGGCTGGGGCGAGCAGTTCTTC
many | TRBJ2-6 | NA | TRBV19 | CASTPGGAGANVLTF | TGTGCCAGTACCCCAGGGGGGGCAGGGGCCAACGTCCTGACTTTC
NA | TRBJ1-2 | NA | TRBV5-6 | CASSLEGRDYGYTF | TGTGCCAGCAGCTTGGAAGGCAGAGACTATGGCTACACCTTC
NA | TRBJ1-1 | NA | TRBV5-1 | CASSLGRLSTEAFF | TGCGCCAGCAGCTTAGGCAGGCTGAGCACTGAAGCTTTCTTT
NA | TRBJ2-2 | NA | TRBV7-6 | CASLARQEFSGELFF | TGTGCCAGCCTCGCAAGGCAGGAATTTTCCGGGGAGCTGTTTTTT
few | TRBJ2-3 | NA | TRBV15 | CATSRVGSIDTQYF | TGTGCCACCAGCAGAGTAGGGTCGATAGATACGCAGTATTTT
NA | TRBJ2-2 | TRBD1 | TRBV7-9 | CASSYRQGADGELFF | TGTGCCAGTAGCTACCGACAGGGGGCGGACGGGGAGCTGTTTTTT
NA | TRBJ2-3 | NA | TRBV7-9 | CATNERGASTDTQYF | TGTGCCACCAATGAACGGGGCGCTAGCACAGATACGCAGTATTTT
NA | TRBJ2-6 | NA | TRBV19 | CASSIATGANVLTF | TGTGCCAGTAGTATTGCCACTGGGGCCAACGTCCTGACTTTC
many | TRBJ1-5 | NA | TRBV6-6 | CASSPNWQPQHF | TGTGCCAGCAGCCCCAATTGGCAGCCCCAGCATTTT
many | TRBJ1-3 | NA | TRBV20-1 | CSARDPVGLGNTIYF | TGCAGTGCTAGAGACCCGGTGGGTCTTGGAAACACCATATATTTT
many | TRBJ1-3 | NA | TRBV6-6 | CASRYTNRVAGNTIYF | TGTGCCAGCAGGTATACCAACAGGGTTGCCGGAAACACCATATATTTT
few | TRBJ1-6 | TRBD1 | TRBV10-2 | CASSEGRGPNSPLHF | TGCGCCAGCAGTGAAGGGAGGGGGCCGAATTCACCCCTCCACTTT
NA | TRBJ2-1 | NA | TRBV5-1 | CASQKTDSSYNEQFF | TGCGCCAGCCAGAAAACGGACAGTTCATACAATGAGCAGTTCTTC
many | TRBJ2-1 | NA | TRBV9 | CASSVDPGGGGYNEQFF | TGTGCCAGCAGCGTAGACCCAGGAGGGGGCGGATACAATGAGCAGTTCTTC
few | TRBJ1-3 | NA | TRBV20-1 | CSARDLVAWHIYF | TGCAGTGCTAGAGATCTCGTCGCCTGGCACATATATTTT
few | TRBJ2-3 | TRBD2 | TRBV9 | CASSVGLAGTTDTQYF | TGTGCCAGCAGCGTAGGACTAGCGGGGACCACAGATACGCAGTATTTT
many | TRBJ1-6 | TRBD1 | TRBV6-6 | CASSYGQGATSPLHF | TGTGCCAGCAGTTACGGACAGGGGGCGACTTCACCCCTCCACTTT
many | TRBJ1-1 | NA | TRBV14 | CASSRGQLNTEAFF | TGTGCCAGCAGCCGCGGACAGCTGAACACTGAAGCTTTCTTT
NA | TRBJ2-3 | NA | TRBV7-2 | CASSLAVTGLETDTQYF | TGTGCCAGCAGCTTAGCGGTCACAGGGTTGGAAACAGATACGCAGTATTTT
many | TRBJ2-1 | NA | TRBV5-1 | CASSLGSGYNEQFF | TGCGCCAGCAGCTTGGGCTCAGGGTACAATGAGCAGTTCTTC
once | TRBJ2-3 | NA | TRBV9 | CASSVENGRADTQYF | TGTGCCAGCAGCGTAGAGAACGGGCGCGCAGATACGCAATATTTT
many | TRBJ1-2 | NA | TRBV9 | CASSVDGWAEGSGYTF | TGTGCCAGCAGCGTAGACGGATGGGCTGAGGGGAGCGGCTACACCTTC